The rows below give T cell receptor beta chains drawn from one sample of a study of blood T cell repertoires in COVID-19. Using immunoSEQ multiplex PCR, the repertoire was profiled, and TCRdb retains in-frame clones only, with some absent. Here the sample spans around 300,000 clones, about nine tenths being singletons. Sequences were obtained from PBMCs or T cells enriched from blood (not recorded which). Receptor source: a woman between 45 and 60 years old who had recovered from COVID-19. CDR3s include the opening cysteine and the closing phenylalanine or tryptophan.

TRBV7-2	CASSPGILYEQYF
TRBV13	CASSFQGATAYYEDTIYF
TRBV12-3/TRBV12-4	CASSRVGTDTQYF
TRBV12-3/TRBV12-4	CASSGQAYEQYF
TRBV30	CAWSVPQGGRSGELFF
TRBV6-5	CASSPPGQDLYEQYF
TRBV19	CASSMSREQPQHF
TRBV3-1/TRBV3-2	CASSQDRGNHGYTF
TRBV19	CASSMRPGAYEQYF
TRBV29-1	CSVGLGGSYEQYF
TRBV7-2	CASSLALLGTGAWGNQPQHF
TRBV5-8	CASSSTGTGNQPQHF
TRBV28	CASSSYPRDSNYGYTF
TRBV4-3	CASRLTGQRGRGEQFF
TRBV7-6	CASSLKLAGGPHEQFF
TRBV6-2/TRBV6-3	CASSIQGVLDF
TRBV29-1	CSVEAANEGVRQYF
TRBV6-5	CASSYSFRQPQHF
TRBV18	CASSFGTSTDTQYF
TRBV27	CASSFPPGTGSSYEQYF
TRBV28	CASSSRRDAQAFF
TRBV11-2	CASSLGAAMNTEAFF
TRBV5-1	CASSDGTGSGRSEQYF
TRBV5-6	CASSYSYGTGALGTEAFF
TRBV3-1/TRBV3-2	CASSQQTGYGYTF
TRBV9	CASSGFRDTIKETQYF
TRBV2	CATGTGGQPQHF
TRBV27	CASSLRKGAESPLHF
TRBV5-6	CASSPYRQRYIYGYTF
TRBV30	CAVQATTSTDTQYF
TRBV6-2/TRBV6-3	CASSRLAGSSYNEQFF
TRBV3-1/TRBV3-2	CASSRQLTVSNEKLFF
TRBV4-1	CASSQDLGSTQYF
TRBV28	CASSFPTGGRGEAFF
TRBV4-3	CASSQEGQVNTEAFF
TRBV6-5	CASTRTERDYGYTF
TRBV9	CASSVGPNVGVVTDTQYF
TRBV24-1	CATSDQTSGGLVETQYF
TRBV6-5	CASSYTNPGLQETQYF
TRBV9	CASSVVGTSGRGFTQYF
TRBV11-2	CASSFRFSSGSSYEQYF
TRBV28	CASSLQGAQAFF
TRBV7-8	CASIGGAVGNTIYF
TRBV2	CASRTSGRDETQYF
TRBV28	CASISGLWQETQYF
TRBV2	CASTTIAGVGNIQYF
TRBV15	CATSRGAPNEQFF
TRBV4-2	CASSQVNVGGYNEQFF
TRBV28	CASSLEDMNTEAFF
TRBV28	CASSFGIDRGYGYTF